The 27 T cell receptor beta chains below were found in one sample sequenced in a study of technical replicates of blood from a handful of donors. Sequenced by immunoSEQ multiplex PCR; TCRdb stores in-frame clones only, minus some. This repertoire shows some 87,000 clones, around nine tenths found once; its top ten account for 0.39%. Sequenced sample: T cells isolated from PBMCs. The receptors were gathered from a human donor in good health.

The chain combines TRBV5-1 with TRBJ2-7; 8 positions agree with TRBD2. The CDR3 loop spans 16 amino acids. Trimming took 4 bases from V and 1 from J; bases not matched to a gene: 10. Looked up from germline, CDR1 is SGHRS and CDR2 is YFSETQ. CDR3 in amino acids: CASSGGGGLASYEQYF. The CDR3 DNA reads TGCGCCAGCAGCGGGGGCGGGGGGCTAGCGTCCTACGAGCAGTACTTC.

The V call is TRBV10-3, the J call TRBJ2-3; the D gene is possibly TRBD2 (5 bases). Trimming cost V 6 bases and J 2 bases, with 12 bases left between them. The CDR3 consists of 14 residues. Germline V gives CDR1 ENHRY, CDR2 SYGVKD. CDR3 residues: CAIRFRENTDTQYF. The CDR3 nucleotides are TGTGCCATCAGGTTTAGGGAGAACACAGATACGCAGTATTTT.

The count of this clone is one. The rearrangement uses TRBV11-2 and TRBJ2-2, with 7 bases that match TRBD2. The CDR3 extends over 15 amino acids. V lost 6 bases, J lost 1 base, and 5 bases stayed unmatched. In germline, CDR1 is SGHAT, CDR2 FQNNGV. CDR3 in DNA: TGTGCCAGCAGACGTACTAGCGAGAACACCGGGGAGCTGTTTTTT. Protein product: CASRRTSENTGELFF.

This clone has just one count. The chain combines TRBV4-1 with TRBJ2-7, with 8 positions matching TRBD1. Trimming at V came to 4 bases and at J to 3 bases, leaving 8 bases not matched to a gene. The germline CDR1 and CDR2 sequences are MGHRA and YSYEKL. This CDR3 contains 15 residues. The CDR3 is CASSLEPTGDYEQYF. CDR3 DNA: TGCGCCAGCAGCCTAGAACCGACAGGGGACTACGAGCAGTACTTC.

J is TRBJ1-1 and V is TRBV30, with unresolved D. V was shortened by 4 bases and J by 8 bases, with 17 bases between the two germline ends. The CDR3 runs to 13 residues. Per the germline V gene, CDR1 is GTSNPN and CDR2 is SVGIG (reference sequence). CDR3 loop: CAWTPLGGNEAFF. CDR3 DNA sequence: TGTGCCTGGACCCCGTTGGGAGGAAACGAAGCTTTCTTT.

The V gene is TRBV27, the J gene TRBJ2-7, with 9 bases identical to TRBD1. Germline V gives CDR1 MNHEY, CDR2 SMNVEV (reference sequence). The CDR3 is 14 amino acids. J gave up 3 bases and V 9 bases, and 9 bases lay outside the gene matches. The CDR3 here is CASGWGQGNYEQYF. CDR3 coding DNA: TGTGCCAGTGGGTGGGGACAGGGAAACTACGAGCAGTACTTC.

This clone has a single count. V is TRBV6-6 and J is TRBJ1-1; D gene uncertain. The V gene's germline CDR1 is MNHNY and CDR2 SVGAGI (reference sequence). The V and J ends lost 7 bases and 1 base respectively, with 10 bases between them. This CDR3 is built from 13 residues. CDR3 DNA: TGTGCCAGCATCGAATACTGGAACACTGAAGCTTTCTTT. Translating it yields CASIEYWNTEAFF.

This clone has just one count. This rearrangement joins TRBV7-2 to TRBJ1-2, with a possible D match to TRBD1 (5 bases). CDR3 length equals 13 residues. V was pared by 5 bases and J by 8 bases, with 15 bases between. In germline, CDR1 is SGHTA, CDR2 FQGNSA. CDR3 sequence: CASSPAAGQGYTF. CDR3 in DNA: TGTGCCAGCAGCCCCGCGGCAGGGCAAGGCTACACCTTC.

The V gene is TRBV11-2, the J gene TRBJ2-5; 12 positions agree with TRBD2. Germline V CDR1 and CDR2: SGHAT, FQNNGV. V shed 2 bases, J shed 5 bases, and the junction held 6 bases outside the gene matches. This CDR3 has 16 amino acids. The CDR3 DNA is TGTGCCAGCAGCTTACTAGCGGGAGGGCCTGAGGAGACCCAGTACTTC. Translating it yields CASSLLAGGPEETQYF.

The J gene is TRBJ1-2, the V gene TRBV10-3; tentatively, D is TRBD1 (5 bases). The germline V gene has CDR1 ENHRY and CDR2 SYGVKD. Trimming removed 2 bases from V and 4 bases from J, with 14 bases in between. The CDR3 runs 15 residues. The CDR3 loop is CAISEADTGFYGYTF. In DNA, the CDR3 is TGTGCCATCAGTGAGGCCGATACAGGATTCTATGGCTACACCTTC.

The rearrangement links TRBV6-5 to TRBJ1-5; 8 positions agree with TRBD1. Germline lookup yields CDR1 MNHEY and CDR2 SVGAGI. J lost 4 bases, V lost 7 bases, and 6 bases had no gene match. The CDR3 consists of 14 residues. CDR3 protein: CASTLRTGNQPQHF. CDR3 DNA: TGTGCCAGCACGCTTCGGACAGGGAATCAGCCCCAGCATTTT.

This rearrangement joins TRBV7-6 to TRBJ1-1; TRBD1 matches 9 bases. Germline CDR1 SGHVS, CDR2 FNYEAQ. The CDR3 has 14 residues. V lost 2 bases to trimming and J lost 8 bases; unmatched junction nucleotides: 6. For the CDR3, the DNA is TGTGCCAGCAGCTTATCCGGGACAGGGCGCGAAGCTTTCTTT. Translated, it gives CASSLSGTGREAFF.

The chain uses TRBV4-2 and TRBJ2-7; 13 nucleotides line up with TRBD2. Germline CDR1 and CDR2: LGHNA and YNFKEQ. Losses at the gene ends were 0 bases for V and 4 bases for J; bases not matched to a gene: 9. The CDR3 consists of 18 residues. This CDR3 reads CASSQEPGLAGMLYEQYF. In DNA, the CDR3 is TGTGCCAGCAGCCAAGAACCGGGACTAGCGGGGATGCTGTACGAGCAGTACTTC.

This CDR3 reads CASLRTAGGTEAFF. The DNA of the CDR3 is TGTGCCAGCCTCCGCACAGCAGGGGGCACTGAAGCTTTCTTT. This chain uses TRBV18 with TRBJ1-1, with 7 bases lining up with TRBD1. CDR3 length: 14 amino acids. The germline gives CDR1 KGHSH, CDR2 LQKENI. The V gene end was trimmed by 8 bases and the J gene end by 4 bases; junction bases not matched to a gene: 10.

The chain couples TRBV5-1 to TRBJ1-1; tentative D call: TRBD1 (6 bases). Germline values: CDR1 SGHRS, CDR2 YFSETQ. V lost 4 bases to trimming and J lost 6 bases, with 16 bases between them. The CDR3 loop spans 14 amino acids. In nucleotides, the CDR3 is TGCGCCAGCAGCCAAGGACAGAAATTCCCTGAAGCTTTCTTT. As protein: CASSQGQKFPEAFF. Complete variable domain (other parts from reference TRBV5-1 and TRBJ1-1): KAGVTQTPRYLIKTRGQQVTLSCSPISGHRSVSWYQQTPGQGLQFLFEYFSETQRNKGNFPGRFSGRQFSNSRSEMNVSTLELGDSALYLCASSQGQKFPEAFFGQGTRLTVV.

The chain has TRBV28 and TRBJ2-5; 10 bases map to TRBD2. J gave up 4 bases and V 5 bases, and 7 bases lay outside the gene matches. Germline V lookup: CDR1 MDHEN, CDR2 SYDVKM. The CDR3 is 15 amino acids. The DNA for the CDR3 is TGTGCCAGCAGTCGGACTAGCGGAGGAAGAGAGACCCAGTACTTC. It yields the protein CASSRTSGGRETQYF.

V is TRBV7-3 and J is TRBJ2-3, with 8 bases fitting TRBD2. CDR1 and CDR2 from the germline V gene are SGHTA and FQGTGA. J lost 0 bases, V lost 2 bases, and 4 bases had no gene match. The CDR3 runs to 16 residues. CDR3 bases: TGTGCCAGCAGCTTACTAGCGGGTACTAGCACAGATACGCAGTATTTT. Translated, it gives CASSLLAGTSTDTQYF.

The CDR3 loop reads CASSMGLAVSYEQYF. DNA for the CDR3: TGTGCCAGTAGTATGGGACTAGCGGTGTCCTACGAGCAGTACTTC. J is TRBJ2-7 and V is TRBV19, with 11 bases matching TRBD2. Looked up from germline, CDR1 is LNHDA and CDR2 is SQIVND (reference sequence). The CDR3 spans 15 residues. The V gene end was trimmed by 3 bases and the J gene end by 1 base; junction bases not matched to a gene: 2.

This chain links TRBV7-8 with TRBJ2-7, with 11 positions matching TRBD2. The germline gives CDR1 SGHVS, CDR2 FQNEAQ. The CDR3 sequence is 15 residues long. The V gene end was trimmed by 3 bases and the J gene end by 5 bases; junction bases not matched to a gene: 6. The CDR3 loop reads CASSFGSGRVHEQYF. DNA of the CDR3: TGTGCCAGCAGCTTCGGTAGCGGGAGGGTCCACGAGCAGTACTTC.

This chain links TRBV11-1 with TRBJ2-1; TRBD2 matches 10 bases. V dropped 4 bases and J dropped 6; count of bases not matched to a gene: 3. Germline V gives CDR1 SGHAT, CDR2 FQDESV (reference sequence). The CDR3 runs 14 residues. The CDR3 bases are TGTGCCAGCAGCTCAGGACTAGCGGCCAATGAGCAGTTCTTC. Its protein product is CASSSGLAANEQFF.

The chain uses TRBV7-6 and TRBJ2-1; D unresolved. V was trimmed by 2 bases and J by 0 bases, leaving 8 bases between them. The CDR3 consists of 15 residues. Germline V gene lookup returns CDR1 SGHVS and CDR2 FNYEAQ. CDR3 DNA sequence: TGTGCCAGCAGCTTACTCCGCGGCTCCTACAATGAGCAGTTCTTC. Translated: CASSLLRGSYNEQFF.

This clone was found once. The chain links TRBV9 to TRBJ2-5, with 7 nucleotides matching TRBD1. V trimming: 4 bases; J trimming: 5 bases; junction bases outside the gene matches: 8. Looked up from germline, CDR1 is SGDLS and CDR2 is YYNGEE. CDR3 length: 14 amino acids. The CDR3 DNA sequence: TGTGCCAGCAGCCCGGCAGGGGGTATGGAGACCCAGTACTTC. Amino acids: CASSPAGGMETQYF.

V usage is TRBV19 and J usage is TRBJ1-1; D may be TRBD1 (6 bases). CDR1 and CDR2 (germline): LNHDA, SQIVND (reference sequence). There are 15 residues in the CDR3. Trimming cost V 6 bases and J 0 bases, with 14 bases left between them. Here the CDR3 reads CASRGAMGMNTEAFF. The CDR3 DNA sequence: TGTGCCAGTAGGGGGGCCATGGGAATGAACACTGAAGCTTTCTTT.

The rearrangement links TRBV29-1 to TRBJ1-5, with 9 bases matching TRBD1. Germline V gene data show CDR1 as SQVTM and CDR2 as ANQGSEA. The V gene end was trimmed by 5 bases and the J gene end by 2 bases; junction bases not matched to a gene: 1. This CDR3 comprises 13 residues. The CDR3 DNA reads as TGCAGCGTTAGGACAGGGGGCAATCAGCCCCAGCATTTT. Amino acid sequence: CSVRTGGNQPQHF.

This rearrangement joins TRBV27 to TRBJ2-1, with D maybe TRBD2 (5 bases). The CDR3 is 14 residues long. Trimming removed 3 bases from V and 6 bases from J, with 12 bases in between. Germline lookup yields CDR1 MNHEY and CDR2 SMNVEV (reference sequence). CDR3 DNA: TGTGCCAGCAGTTTGTTGTCGGGGAGCAATGAGCAGTTCTTC. It translates to CASSLLSGSNEQFF.

The chain carries TRBV29-1 and TRBJ2-3, with 12 bases lining up with TRBD2. Germline V lookup: CDR1 SQVTM, CDR2 ANQGSEA. This CDR3 is built from 13 residues. The V and J ends lost 7 bases and 6 bases, in that order; junction bases with no gene match: 5. The CDR3 nucleotides read TGCAGCGCTAGGACTAGCGGGGAGGATACGCAGTATTTT. This translates into CSARTSGEDTQYF.

This chain links TRBV9 with TRBJ2-7, with D possibly being TRBD1 (6 bases). With 2 bases removed from V and 0 bases from J, the gap between germline ends came to 9 bases. CDR1 is SGDLS and CDR2 is YYNGEE in the germline V gene. This CDR3 is 14 amino acids long. CDR3 in amino acids: CASSVGQYSYEQYF. The CDR3 DNA is TGTGCCAGCAGCGTCGGACAGTACTCCTACGAGCAGTACTTC.